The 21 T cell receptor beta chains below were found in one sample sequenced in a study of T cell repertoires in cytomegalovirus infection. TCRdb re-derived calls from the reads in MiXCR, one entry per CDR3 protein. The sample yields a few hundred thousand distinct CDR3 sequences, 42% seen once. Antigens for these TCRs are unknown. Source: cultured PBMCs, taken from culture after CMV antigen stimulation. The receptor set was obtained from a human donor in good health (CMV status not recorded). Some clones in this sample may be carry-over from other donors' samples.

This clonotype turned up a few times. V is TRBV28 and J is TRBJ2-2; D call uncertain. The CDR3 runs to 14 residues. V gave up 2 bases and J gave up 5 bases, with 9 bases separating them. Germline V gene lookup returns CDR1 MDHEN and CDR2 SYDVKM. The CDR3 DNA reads TGTGCCAGCAGTTTAATTGAATCAACCGGGGAGCTGTTTTTT. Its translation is CASSLIESTGELFF. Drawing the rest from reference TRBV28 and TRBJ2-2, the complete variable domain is DVKVTQSSRYLVKRTGEKVFLECVQDMDHENMFWYRQDPGLGLRLIYFSYDVKMKEKGDIPEGYSVSREKKERFSLILESASTNQTSMYLCASSLIESTGELFFGEGSRLTVL.

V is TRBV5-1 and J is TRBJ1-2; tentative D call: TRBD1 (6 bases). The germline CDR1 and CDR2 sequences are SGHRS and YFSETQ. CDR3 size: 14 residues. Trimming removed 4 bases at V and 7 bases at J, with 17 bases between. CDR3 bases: TGCGCCAGCAGCCTACAGGGAGAGTTGAGTGGCTACACCTTC. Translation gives CASSLQGELSGYTF.

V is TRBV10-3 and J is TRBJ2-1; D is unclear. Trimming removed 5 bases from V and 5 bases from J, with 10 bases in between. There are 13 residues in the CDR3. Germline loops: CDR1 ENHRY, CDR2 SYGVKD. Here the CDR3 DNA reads TGTGCCATCAGTCCAACTCCGGACAATGAGCAGTTCTTC. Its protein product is CAISPTPDNEQFF.

The CDR3 loop reads CSARDYRASGYNEQFF. The CDR3 region has the DNA TGCAGTGCTAGAGATTACAGGGCTAGCGGATACAATGAGCAGTTCTTC. The rearrangement joins TRBV20-1 to TRBJ2-1, with D perhaps TRBD2 (7 bases). Germline CDR1 and CDR2: DFQATT and SNEGSKA (reference sequence). V lost 0 bases, J lost 4 bases, and 16 bases lay in between. The CDR3 contains 16 residues.

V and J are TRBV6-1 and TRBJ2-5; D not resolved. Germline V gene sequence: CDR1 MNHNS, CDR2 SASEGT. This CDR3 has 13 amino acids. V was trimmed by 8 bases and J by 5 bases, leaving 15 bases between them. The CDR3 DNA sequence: TGTGCCAGCTCCGCAAGGGTAGTCGAGACCCAGTACTTC. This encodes CASSARVVETQYF.

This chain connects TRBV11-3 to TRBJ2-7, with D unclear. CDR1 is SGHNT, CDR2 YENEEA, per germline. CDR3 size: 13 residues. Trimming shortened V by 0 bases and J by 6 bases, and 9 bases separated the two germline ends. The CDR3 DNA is TGTGCCAGCAGCTTAGATTTAAGAGGCGAGCAGTACTTC. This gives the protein CASSLDLRGEQYF.

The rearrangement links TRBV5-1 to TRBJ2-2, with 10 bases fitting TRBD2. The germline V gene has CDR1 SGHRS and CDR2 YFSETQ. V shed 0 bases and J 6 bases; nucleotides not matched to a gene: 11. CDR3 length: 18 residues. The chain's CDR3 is CASSLEASGGPRAGELFF. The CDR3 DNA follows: TGCGCCAGCAGCTTGGAGGCTAGCGGGGGCCCCAGGGCCGGGGAGCTGTTTTTT. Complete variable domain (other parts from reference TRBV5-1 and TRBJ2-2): KAGVTQTPRYLIKTRGQQVTLSCSPISGHRSVSWYQQTPGQGLQFLFEYFSETQRNKGNFPGRFSGRQFSNSRSEMNVSTLELGDSALYLCASSLEASGGPRAGELFFGEGSRLTVL.

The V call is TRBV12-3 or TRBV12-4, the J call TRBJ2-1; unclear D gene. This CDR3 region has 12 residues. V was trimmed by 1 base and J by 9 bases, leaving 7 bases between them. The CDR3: CASSLEAIEQFF. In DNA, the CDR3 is TGTGCCAGCAGTTTAGAAGCGATTGAGCAGTTCTTC.

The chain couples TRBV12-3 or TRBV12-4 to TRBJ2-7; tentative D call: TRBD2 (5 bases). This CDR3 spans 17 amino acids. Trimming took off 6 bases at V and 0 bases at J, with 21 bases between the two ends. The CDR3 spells CASSLPSEGLSSYEQYF. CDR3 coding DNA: TGTGCCAGCAGCCTCCCCTCCGAGGGTCTGAGCTCCTACGAGCAGTACTTC.

CDR3 amino acids: CASSLSSAETQYF. The CDR3, as DNA: TGTGCCAGCAGCTTATCTAGCGCAGAGACCCAGTACTTC. V and J are TRBV7-2 and TRBJ2-5, with D perhaps matching TRBD2 (6 bases). The CDR3 is 13 amino acids. CDR1 is SGHTA, CDR2 FQGNSA, per germline. The V end was cut by 2 bases, the J end by 4 bases, with 8 bases between.

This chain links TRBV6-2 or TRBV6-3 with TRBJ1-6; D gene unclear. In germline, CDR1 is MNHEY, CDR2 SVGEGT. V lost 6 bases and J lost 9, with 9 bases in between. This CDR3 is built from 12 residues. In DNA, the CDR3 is TGTGCCAGCAGGAAAGACGGTTCACCCCTCCACTTT. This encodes CASRKDGSPLHF.

CDR3 loop: CASSLSGTNYEQFF. The DNA of the CDR3 is TGTGCCAGCAGTTTATCGGGGACGAATTATGAGCAGTTCTTC. This chain connects TRBV27 to TRBJ2-1; D is perhaps TRBD1 or TRBD2 (5 bases each). Trimming shortened V by 0 bases and J by 8 bases, and 11 bases separated the two germline ends. The CDR3 sequence is 14 residues long. Germline CDR1 and CDR2: MNHEY and SMNVEV (reference sequence).

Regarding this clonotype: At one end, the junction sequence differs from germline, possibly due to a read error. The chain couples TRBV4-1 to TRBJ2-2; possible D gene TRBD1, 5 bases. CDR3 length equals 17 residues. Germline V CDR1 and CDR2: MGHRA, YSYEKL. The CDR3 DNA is TGTGCCAGCAGCCAAGAGGTCAGGACACCGAACACCGGGGAGCTGTTTTTT. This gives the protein CASSQEVRTPNTGELFF.

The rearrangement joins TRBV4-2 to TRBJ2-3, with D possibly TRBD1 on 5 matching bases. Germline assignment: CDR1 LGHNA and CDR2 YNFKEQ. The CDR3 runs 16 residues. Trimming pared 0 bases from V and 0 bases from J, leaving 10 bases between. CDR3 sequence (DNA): TGTGCCAGCAGCCAAGATGGGGCAACTAGCACAGATACGCAGTATTTT. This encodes CASSQDGATSTDTQYF.

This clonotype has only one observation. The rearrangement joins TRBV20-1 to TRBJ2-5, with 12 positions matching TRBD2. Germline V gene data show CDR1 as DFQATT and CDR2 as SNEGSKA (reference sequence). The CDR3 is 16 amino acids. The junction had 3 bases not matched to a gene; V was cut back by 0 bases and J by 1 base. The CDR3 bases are TGCAGTGCTAGAGATCCTAGCGGGGGGGTCCAAGAGACCCAGTACTTC. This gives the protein CSARDPSGGVQETQYF.

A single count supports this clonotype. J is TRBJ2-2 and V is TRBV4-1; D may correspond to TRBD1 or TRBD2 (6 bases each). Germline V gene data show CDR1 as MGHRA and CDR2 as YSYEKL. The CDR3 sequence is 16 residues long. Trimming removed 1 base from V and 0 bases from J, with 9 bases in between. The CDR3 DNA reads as TGCGCCAGCAGCCAAGTCGGGGGCGCGAACACCGGGGAGCTGTTTTTT. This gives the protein CASSQVGGANTGELFF.

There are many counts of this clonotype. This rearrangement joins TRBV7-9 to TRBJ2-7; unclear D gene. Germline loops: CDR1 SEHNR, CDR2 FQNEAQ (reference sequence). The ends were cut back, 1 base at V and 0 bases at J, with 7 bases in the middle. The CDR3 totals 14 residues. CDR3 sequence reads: CASSLGESSYEQYF. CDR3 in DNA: TGTGCCAGCAGCTTAGGGGAATCCTCCTACGAGCAGTACTTC.

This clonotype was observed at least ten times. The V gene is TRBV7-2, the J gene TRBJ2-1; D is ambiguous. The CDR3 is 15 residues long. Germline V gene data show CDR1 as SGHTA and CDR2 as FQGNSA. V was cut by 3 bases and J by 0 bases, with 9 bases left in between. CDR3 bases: TGTGCCAGCAGCTTGGGGATTCGCTCCTACAATGAGCAGTTCTTC. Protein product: CASSLGIRSYNEQFF.

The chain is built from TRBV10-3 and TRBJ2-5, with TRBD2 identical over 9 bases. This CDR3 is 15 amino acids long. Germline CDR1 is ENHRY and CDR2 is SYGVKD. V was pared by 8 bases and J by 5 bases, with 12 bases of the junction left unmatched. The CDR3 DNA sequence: TGTGCCATCTCGGCCCTCAGCGGGGGGCTCGAGACCCAGTACTTC. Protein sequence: CAISALSGGLETQYF.

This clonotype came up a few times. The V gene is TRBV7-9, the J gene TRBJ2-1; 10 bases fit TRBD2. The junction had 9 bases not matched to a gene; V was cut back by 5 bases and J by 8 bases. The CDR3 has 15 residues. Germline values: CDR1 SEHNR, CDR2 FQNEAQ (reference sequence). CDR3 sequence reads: CASSRRAGGNDEQFF. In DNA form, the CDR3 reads TGTGCCAGCAGCCGGAGAGCGGGGGGGAATGATGAGCAGTTCTTC.

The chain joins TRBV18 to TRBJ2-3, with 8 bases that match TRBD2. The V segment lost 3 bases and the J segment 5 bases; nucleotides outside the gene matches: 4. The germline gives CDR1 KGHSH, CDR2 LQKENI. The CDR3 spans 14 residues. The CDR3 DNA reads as TGTGCCAGCTCACCTAGCGGGATGGGAGATACGCAGTATTTT. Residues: CASSPSGMGDTQYF.